This is a list of T cell receptor beta chains from one sample in a study of blood T cell repertoires in COVID-19. TCRdb's copy holds only in-frame clones and misses some; the assay was immunoSEQ multiplex PCR. The table lists about 280,000 clones, roughly 80% of them singletons. The specimen was PBMCs or T cells enriched from blood (not recorded which). The receptors were sampled from a man aged 40-49 years who had been exposed to COVID-19. The CDR3 runs from the conserved cysteine through the conserved F or W. A D gene is named only where the DNA matches it firmly. Only some rows state a clone size, as once, few, many or a class for expanded clones.

D gene,clone size,J gene,V gene,CDR3 protein,CDR3 DNA
NA,NA,TRBJ1-4,TRBV9,CASSVRDNPYEKLFF,TGTGCCAGCAGCGTCCGGGACAACCCCTATGAAAAACTGTTTTTT
TRBD2,many,TRBJ2-7,TRBV7-9,CASSPRTSSGPYEQYF,TGTGCCAGCAGCCCCAGAACATCTAGCGGACCATACGAGCAGTACTTC
NA,NA,TRBJ1-6,TRBV11-2,CASRSEGNSPLHF,TGTGCCAGCAGGTCGGAGGGTAATTCACCCCTCCACTTT
NA,NA,TRBJ1-2,TRBV28,CASSGPRVHANYGYTF,TGTGCCAGCAGTGGTCCTAGAGTACACGCTAACTATGGCTACACCTTC
NA,once,TRBJ2-7,TRBV6-4,CASSDSGGPYEQYF,TGTGCCAGCAGTGACTCCGGGGGACCCTACGAGCAGTACTTC
TRBD2,NA,TRBJ2-1,TRBV7-9,CASSFTSDHNEQFF,TGTGCCAGCAGCTTCACTAGCGACCACAATGAGCAGTTCTTC
NA,NA,TRBJ2-5,TRBV7-9,CASSSYWEDNETQYF,TGTGCCAGCAGCTCGTACTGGGAGGACAACGAGACCCAGTACTTC
NA,NA,TRBJ2-5,TRBV19,CASSPARVQETQYF,TGTGCCAGTAGTCCTGCCAGGGTTCAAGAGACCCAGTACTTC
NA,NA,TRBJ1-5,TRBV7-8,CASSLADRFSGPQHF,TGTGCCAGCAGCTTAGCTGACAGATTCTCTGGACCCCAGCATTTT
NA,NA,TRBJ1-3,TRBV19,CASSNGGSGNTIYF,TGTGCCAGTAGTAATGGAGGCTCTGGAAACACCATATATTTT
TRBD2,few,TRBJ2-3,TRBV6-5,CASSYGREITDTQYF,TGTGCCAGCAGTTACGGGCGGGAGATCACAGATACGCAGTATTTT
NA,few,TRBJ1-2,TRBV5-8,CASSLINLGSYGYTF,TGTGCCAGCAGCTTGATTAACTTGGGGAGCTATGGCTACACCTTC
NA,NA,TRBJ2-1,TRBV24-1,CATSDSKGSSYNEQFF,TGTGCCACCAGTGATTCGAAAGGGAGCTCCTACAATGAGCAGTTCTTC
NA,NA,TRBJ1-1,TRBV3-1/TRBV3-2,CASSPPFAGVNTEAFF,TGTGCCAGCAGCCCGCCGTTTGCAGGGGTGAACACTGAAGCTTTCTTT
TRBD2,NA,TRBJ2-2,TRBV10-3,CAISESQTSANTGELFF,TGTGCCATCAGTGAGTCCCAAACTAGCGCCAACACCGGGGAGCTGTTTTTT
NA,NA,TRBJ1-1,TRBV5-1,CASSSIHRGDTEAFF,TGCGCCAGCAGCTCGATCCATCGGGGGGACACTGAAGCTTTCTTT
TRBD1,NA,TRBJ2-7,TRBV5-1,CASRGGTGEGEQYF,TGCGCCAGCAGGGGTGGGACAGGGGAAGGGGAGCAGTACTTC
NA,NA,TRBJ2-3,TRBV7-9,CASSLISGSRTDTQYF,TGTGCCAGCAGCTTGATAAGTGGGAGCCGCACAGATACGCAGTATTTT
NA,NA,TRBJ1-2,TRBV9,CASSGAKVQVNYGYTF,TGTGCCAGCAGCGGAGCCAAGGTACAGGTTAACTATGGCTACACCTTC
NA,NA,TRBJ2-1,TRBV30,CAWSVGLGDYNEQFF,TGTGCCTGGAGTGTAGGGCTAGGGGACTACAATGAGCAGTTCTTC
NA,NA,TRBJ1-4,TRBV3-1/TRBV3-2,CASSQQRGKLFF,TGTGCCAGCAGCCAACAGAGAGGCAAACTGTTTTTT
NA,NA,TRBJ1-6,TRBV28,CASRSLGRSYNSPLHF,TGTGCCAGCCGATCCCTCGGGAGATCCTATAATTCACCCCTCCACTTT